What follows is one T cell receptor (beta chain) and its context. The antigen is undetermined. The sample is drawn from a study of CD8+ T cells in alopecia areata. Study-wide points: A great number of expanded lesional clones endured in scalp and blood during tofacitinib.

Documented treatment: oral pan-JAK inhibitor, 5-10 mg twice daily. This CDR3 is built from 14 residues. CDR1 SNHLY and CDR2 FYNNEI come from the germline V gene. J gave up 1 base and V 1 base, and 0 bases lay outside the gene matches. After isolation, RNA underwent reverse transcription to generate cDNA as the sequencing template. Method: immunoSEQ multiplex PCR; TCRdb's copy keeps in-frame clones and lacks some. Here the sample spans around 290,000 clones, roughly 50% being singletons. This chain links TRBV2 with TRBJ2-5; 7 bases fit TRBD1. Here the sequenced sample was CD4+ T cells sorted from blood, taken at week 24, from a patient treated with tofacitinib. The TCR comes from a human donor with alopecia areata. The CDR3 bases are TGTGCCAGCAGTGAAGACAGGGGCCAAGAGACCCAGTACTTC. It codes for CASSEDRGQETQYF.